This entry is about one T cell receptor (beta chain). The antigen remains undetermined. The CDR3 covers 17 residues. After removal of 0 bases from V and 0 bases from J, the junction contained 8 bases not matched to a gene. Per germline, CDR1 SGHRS and CDR2 YFSETQ. Incorporated into the TCR beta cDNA libraries were unique molecular identifiers, which served to reduce PCR and sequencing biases. With roughly 1 to 11 million T cells as the source, 500,000 to 650,000 cDNA molecules resulted. TCRdb re-called the PCR reads with MiXCR, one entry per CDR3 protein. Of more than 450,000 distinct CDR3 sequences in the sample, 44% are singletons; the top ten hold under 2%. The sample comes from a study of post-analysis software for immune sequencing data. Study-level results: By F measure, strong co-clustering occurred among samples prepared in the same batch. A handful of TRBV segments appeared more often in patients than in controls, and TRBV5-6, TRBV5-1 and TRBV20-1 were among these. Significantly lower normalized Chao1 diversity was seen in multiple sclerosis patients than in controls.

The specimen was blood. This rearrangement joins TRBV5-1 to TRBJ1-2, with TRBD1 identical over 7 bases. This receptor was identified in a girl aged 5-17 years with multiple sclerosis. CDR3 sequence: CASSLGGQPSANYGYTF. The CDR3 DNA is TGCGCCAGCAGCTTGGGGGGACAGCCCTCAGCTAACTATGGCTACACCTTC.